The 30 T cell receptor beta chains in this list originate from one sample, sequenced in a study of OX40 agonist ivuxolimab in advanced cancers. The repertoire was sequenced with immunoSEQ multiplex PCR; TCRdb's copy has only in-frame clones and lacks some. The sample includes around 60,000 clones, 75% to 90% of them seen just once. Specimen: CD4+ or CD8+ T cells sorted from blood, collected in a trial of the OX40 agonist ivuxolimab. These TCRs come from an adult with an advanced solid tumor such as melanoma, head and neck, liver or kidney cancer.

V gene TRBV6-5 combines with J gene TRBJ2-5; no clear D gene. Deletions cut 4 bases from V and 9 bases from J, with 15 bases between. CDR3 length: 13 residues. CDR1 MNHEY and CDR2 SVGAGI come from the germline V gene. The CDR3 loop is CASSSTGDESQYF. CDR3 nucleotides: TGTGCCAGCAGTTCAACGGGTGACGAATCCCAGTACTTC.

The chain couples TRBV2 to TRBJ1-1; D uncertain. Trimming left V 2 bases short and J 3 bases short, with 4 bases between. Looked up from germline, CDR1 is SNHLY and CDR2 is FYNNEI. This CDR3 contains 12 residues. The CDR3 region is CASSERYTEAFF. CDR3 nucleotide sequence: TGTGCCAGCAGTGAACGGTACACTGAAGCTTTCTTT.

This chain joins TRBV7-8 and TRBJ2-2; TRBD2 is a possible D gene (5 bases). Trimming removed 5 bases at V and 7 bases at J, with 8 bases between. The CDR3 runs 12 residues. Germline V gene sequence: CDR1 SGHVS, CDR2 FQNEAQ. The CDR3 reads CASSLEGGELFF. CDR3 bases: TGTGCCAGCAGCCTAGAGGGCGGGGAGCTGTTTTTT.

The V call is TRBV27, the J call TRBJ1-1, with 7 positions matching TRBD1. V was pared by 4 bases and J by 7 bases, with 9 bases of the junction left unmatched. The CDR3 contains 14 residues. The germline V gene encodes CDR1 MNHEY and CDR2 SMNVEV (reference sequence). CDR3 DNA: TGTGCCAGCAGTTCCCAGGGGGTATGGAGTGAAGCTTTCTTT. Amino acids: CASSSQGVWSEAFF.

V usage is TRBV5-6 and J usage is TRBJ1-2; TRBD1 might be the D (6 bases). Between the trimmed V and J ends, which lost 5 bases and 6 bases, there was a span of 11 bases. Germline V CDR1 and CDR2: SGHDT, YYEEEE. The CDR3 length is 12 residues. CDR3 residues: CASRGGPNGYTF. Written as DNA, the CDR3 is TGTGCCAGCAGGGGGGGGCCAAATGGCTACACCTTC.

The chain is built from TRBV5-4 and TRBJ2-7; 12 bases map to TRBD1. This CDR3 contains 13 residues. Germline V gives CDR1 SGHNT, CDR2 YYREEE (reference sequence). V gave up 8 bases and J gave up 5 bases; unmatched junction bases: 5. The DNA for the CDR3 is TGTGCCAGTTCCGGGACAGGGGGCGACGAGCAGTACTTC. Translated, it gives CASSGTGGDEQYF.

This chain uses TRBV9 with TRBJ2-7; the match to TRBD1 covers 11 bases. The V segment lost 4 bases and the J segment 2 bases; nucleotides outside the gene matches: 2. CDR3 length: 14 residues. Germline V gene sequence: CDR1 SGDLS, CDR2 YYNGEE. The CDR3 nucleotides are TGTGCCAGCAGCCCGGGACAGGGGGCCTACGAGCAGTACTTC. Its translation is CASSPGQGAYEQYF.

The chain uses TRBV2 and TRBJ1-1; TRBD1 might be the D (6 bases). V lost 7 bases to trimming and J lost 0 bases, with 15 bases between them. Germline lookup yields CDR1 SNHLY and CDR2 FYNNEI. This CDR3 is built from 15 residues. The CDR3: CASTRQVSMNTEAFF. DNA of the CDR3: TGTGCCAGCACAAGACAGGTTAGCATGAACACTGAAGCTTTCTTT.

The genes are TRBV25-1 and TRBJ1-1, with D perhaps TRBD1 (5 bases). CDR1 and CDR2 from the germline V gene are MGHDK and SYGVNS. V was cut by 2 bases and J by 4 bases, with 11 bases left in between. This CDR3 comprises 14 residues. The CDR3 DNA sequence: TGTGCCAGCAGTGAAATCTGGACACTCACTGAAGCTTTCTTT. Its protein is CASSEIWTLTEAFF.

The V and J genes are TRBV7-9 and TRBJ2-7; no definite D call. V lost 1 base and J lost 0, with 10 bases in between. Germline CDR1 SEHNR, CDR2 FQNEAQ (reference sequence). The CDR3 runs to 15 residues. The CDR3 DNA reads TGTGCCAGCAGCTTAGTCGACGGTAGCTCCTACGAGCAGTACTTC. Its translation: CASSLVDGSSYEQYF.

With respect to this clone: The sample holds other DNA sequences that translate to the same CDR3. This chain uses TRBV4-1 with TRBJ1-5; TRBD1 might be the D (5 bases). The V and J ends lost 1 base and 11 bases respectively, with 21 bases between them. Looked up from germline, CDR1 is MGHRA and CDR2 is YSYEKL. This CDR3 is 16 amino acids long. The CDR3 region has the DNA TGCGCCAGCAGCCAAGCGTTAGGACAAACACAATCAGCCCAGCATTTT. Residues: CASSQALGQTQSAQHF.

V usage is TRBV5-4 and J usage is TRBJ2-7, with 11 positions matching TRBD2. The germline V gene has CDR1 SGHNT and CDR2 YYREEE (reference sequence). CDR3 length: 17 amino acids. Losses at the gene ends were 3 bases for V and 4 bases for J; bases not matched to a gene: 12. The CDR3 coding sequence is TGTGCCAGCAGCTCCGCCGGGGCTAGCGGGGGGAAGTACGAGCAGTACTTC. Its protein is CASSSAGASGGKYEQYF. Looking up the rest from reference TRBV5-4 and TRBJ2-7 gives the full variable domain: ETGVTQSPTHLIKTRGQQVTLRCSSQSGHNTVSWYQQALGQGPQFIFQYYREEENGRGNFPPRFSGLQFPNYSSELNVNALELDDSALYLCASSSAGASGGKYEQYFGPGTRLTVT.

This clone was observed a handful of times. The rearrangement links TRBV27 to TRBJ1-1, with D perhaps matching TRBD1 (5 bases). V was pared by 3 bases and J by 10 bases, with 12 bases between. There are 12 residues in the CDR3. The germline V gene encodes CDR1 MNHEY and CDR2 SMNVEV (reference sequence). The CDR3 is CASSFLDGTAFF. The CDR3 bases are TGTGCCAGCAGTTTTTTGGATGGGACAGCTTTCTTT.

This chain's CDR3 is CASSLTRATEAFF. DNA of the CDR3: TGCGCCAGCAGCTTGACCAGGGCCACTGAAGCTTTCTTT. The rearrangement uses TRBV5-1 and TRBJ1-1, with TRBD1 as a possible D gene (5 bases). Germline CDR1 is SGHRS and CDR2 is YFSETQ. The CDR3 runs to 13 residues. V lost 1 base, J lost 4 bases, and 8 bases lay in between.

V gene TRBV29-1 combines with J gene TRBJ2-3; 7 positions match TRBD1. Germline trimming cut 2 bases from V and 0 bases from J; bases unmatched to any gene: 2. Germline V CDR1 and CDR2: SQVTM, ANQGSEA. The CDR3 has 14 residues. CDR3 amino acids: CSVEQGVSTDTQYF. The CDR3 DNA sequence: TGCAGCGTTGAACAGGGGGTTAGCACAGATACGCAGTATTTT.

The rearrangement uses TRBV18 and TRBJ2-7; D gene unclear. CDR3 length: 13 residues. Germline V gives CDR1 KGHSH, CDR2 LQKENI. Trimming took off 5 bases at V and 3 bases at J, with 11 bases between the two ends. The CDR3 DNA sequence: TGTGCCAGCTCAGAACAAAATTACTACGAGCAGTACTTC. Residues: CASSEQNYYEQYF.

The V gene is TRBV4-1, the J gene TRBJ2-2, with no clear D. There are 14 residues in the CDR3. The V and J ends lost 1 base and 1 base respectively, with 4 bases between them. Per germline, CDR1 MGHRA and CDR2 YSYEKL. The CDR3 spells CASSQVENTGELFF. DNA of the CDR3: TGCGCCAGCAGCCAAGTCGAGAACACCGGGGAGCTGTTTTTT.

This chain uses TRBV7-8 with TRBJ2-7; the D gene is possibly TRBD2 (5 bases). CDR1 SGHVS and CDR2 FQNEAQ come from the germline V gene. V gave up 5 bases and J gave up 0 bases, with 14 bases separating them. This CDR3 has 15 amino acids. Here the CDR3 DNA reads TGTGCCAGCAGCAGAACCGGGATGTACTCCTACGAGCAGTACTTC. This translates into CASSRTGMYSYEQYF. Looking up the rest from reference TRBV7-8 and TRBJ2-7 gives the full variable domain: GAGVSQSPRYKVAKRGQDVALRCDPISGHVSLFWYQQALGQGPEFLTYFQNEAQLDKSGLPSDRFFAERPEGSVSTLKIQRTQQEDSAVYLCASSRTGMYSYEQYFGPGTRLTVT.

The gene calls are TRBV19 and TRBJ1-5, with D uncertain. Trimming left V 5 bases short and J 1 base short, with 12 bases between. The germline CDR1 and CDR2 sequences are LNHDA and SQIVND (reference sequence). This CDR3 contains 15 residues. The CDR3 loop reads CASSWTVHSNQPQHF. CDR3 coding DNA: TGTGCCAGTAGTTGGACCGTTCACAGCAATCAGCCCCAGCATTTT.

The gene calls are TRBV7-6 and TRBJ1-3, with D possibly being TRBD1 (5 bases). V gave up 5 bases and J gave up 4 bases, with 12 bases separating them. Germline V gene lookup returns CDR1 SGHVS and CDR2 FNYEAQ. The CDR3 length is 14 residues. The CDR3 reads CASSPAGQGNTIYF. CDR3 coding DNA: TGTGCCAGCAGCCCTGCAGGGCAAGGAAACACCATATATTTT.

The gene calls are TRBV5-4 and TRBJ2-1; possibly TRBD2 for D (6 bases). V lost 2 bases and J lost 2, with 14 bases in between. The germline V gene encodes CDR1 SGHNT and CDR2 YYREEE (reference sequence). The CDR3 contains 16 residues. In DNA, the CDR3 is TGTGCCAGCAGCTTTGGCGGACTAACTACCTACAATGAGCAGTTCTTC. Residues: CASSFGGLTTYNEQFF. Filled out from reference TRBV5-4 and TRBJ2-1, the complete variable domain reads ETGVTQSPTHLIKTRGQQVTLRCSSQSGHNTVSWYQQALGQGPQFIFQYYREEENGRGNFPPRFSGLQFPNYSSELNVNALELDDSALYLCASSFGGLTTYNEQFFGPGTRLTVL.

The chain has TRBV9 and TRBJ1-5; 7 bases map to TRBD1. Germline loops: CDR1 SGDLS, CDR2 YYNGEE. The CDR3 length is 15 residues. The V segment lost 4 bases and the J segment 2 bases; nucleotides outside the gene matches: 6. CDR3 DNA sequence: TGTGCCAGCAGCCGCTCCGACAGGGGCAATCAGCCCCAGCATTTT. Amino acids: CASSRSDRGNQPQHF.

CDR3 in amino acids: CASSQDRYNEQFF. The CDR3 DNA is TGTGCCAGCAGCCAAGATCGATACAATGAGCAGTTCTTC. This chain links TRBV7-9 with TRBJ2-1; D gene ambiguous. Germline-derived CDR1 and CDR2 are SEHNR and FQNEAQ (reference sequence). Between the trimmed V and J ends, which lost 5 bases and 4 bases, there was a span of 9 bases. CDR3 length: 13 amino acids.

The rearrangement uses TRBV28 and TRBJ2-7; 10 bases align to TRBD2. The CDR3 has 14 amino acids. Germline assignment: CDR1 MDHEN and CDR2 SYDVKM. J gave up 6 bases and V 2 bases, and 4 bases lay outside the gene matches. The CDR3 protein is CASSLLAGDSEQYF. The CDR3 coding sequence is TGTGCCAGCAGTTTACTAGCGGGAGACTCCGAGCAGTACTTC.

J is TRBJ1-3 and V is TRBV15; tentatively, D is TRBD1 (6 bases). The CDR3 sequence is 14 residues long. The germline V and J ends were trimmed by 3 bases and 2 bases, with 8 bases remaining between them. The germline gives CDR1 LNHNV, CDR2 YYDKDF (reference sequence). CDR3 bases: TGTGCCACCAGCAGGCGGACAGCTGGAAACACCATATATTTT. Its translation is CATSRRTAGNTIYF.

CDR3 coding DNA: TGTGCCAGCAGACCCGACATAAGGATAGGCTACACCTTC. Translation gives CASRPDIRIGYTF. The V gene is TRBV5-4, the J gene TRBJ1-2; D is undetermined. Trimming took 5 bases from V and 8 from J, leaving 16 bases between them. The V gene's germline CDR1 is SGHNT and CDR2 YYREEE (reference sequence). The CDR3 has 13 residues.

This clone was picked up a small number of times. The chain joins TRBV19 to TRBJ1-1; no definite D call. Trimming pared 4 bases from V and 0 bases from J, leaving 3 bases between. The germline V gene has CDR1 LNHDA and CDR2 SQIVND (reference sequence). The CDR3 has 12 residues. DNA of the CDR3: TGTGCCAGTAGTAGGCTGAACACTGAAGCTTTCTTT. Translated, it gives CASSRLNTEAFF. Together with reference TRBV19 and TRBJ1-1, the CDR3 gives the full variable domain: DGGITQSPKYLFRKEGQNVTLSCEQNLNHDAMYWYRQDPGQGLRLIYYSQIVNDFQKGDIAEGYSVSREKKESFPLTVTSAQKNPTAFYLCASSRLNTEAFFGQGTRLTVV.

V gene TRBV4-1 combines with J gene TRBJ1-1, with D possibly matching TRBD1 (6 bases). Germline CDR1 MGHRA, CDR2 YSYEKL. CDR3 size: 13 residues. Trimming took 3 bases from V and 4 from J, leaving 9 bases between them. DNA for the CDR3: TGCGCCAGCAGCCATCCGACAGGCACTGAAGCTTTCTTT. It translates to CASSHPTGTEAFF.

The chain has TRBV5-1 and TRBJ2-7, with D uncertain. The germline V gene encodes CDR1 SGHRS and CDR2 YFSETQ. The CDR3 runs 14 residues. The V gene lost 0 bases and the J gene lost 2 bases, with 9 bases spanning the gap. CDR3 bases: TGCGCCAGCAGCTTGGTCGGACGGACCTACGAGCAGTACTTC. It translates to CASSLVGRTYEQYF.

The chain is built from TRBV27 and TRBJ1-2, with 7 bases aligning to TRBD1. V shed 11 bases and J 7 bases; nucleotides not matched to a gene: 13. The CDR3 has 13 residues. The germline V gene has CDR1 MNHEY and CDR2 SMNVEV (reference sequence). CDR3 nucleotides: TGTGCCGCGGGAACAGGGGATTTACCTGGCTACACCTTC. The encoded protein is CAAGTGDLPGYTF.